Reported below is one TCR beta chain. Its antigen is undetermined. Clones were sequenced by immunoSEQ multiplex PCR, and TCRdb holds only the in-frame ones, with some missing. The sample comprises a few hundred thousand clones, around 87% of which are singletons, and around 3% rests with the top ten. This specimen comes from a study of Ad26.COV2.S vaccination and SARS-CoV-2 variants. Study observations and caveats: Participants in the vaccine arm had higher spike-specific TCR breadth; placebo recipients had lower.

Treatment: about 20 received Ad26.COV2.S at low or high dose, single or two shots; 5 received placebo; per-sample allocation not given. Day 63 following the first vaccine or placebo injection was when the samples were taken. Boston supplied an adult donor aged 18-55 years. V dropped 4 bases and J dropped 5; count of bases not matched to a gene: 21. Germline CDR1 is SGHNT and CDR2 is YYREEE (reference sequence). The CDR3 is 19 residues long. This clonotype was obtained from a person between 18 and 65 years old who received the Ad26.COV2.S COVID-19 vaccine or a placebo. The chain recombines TRBV5-4 with TRBJ2-1; 7 bases agree with TRBD2. The sample consisted of peripheral blood, taken in a trial of Ad26.COV2.S vaccine versus placebo. The CDR3 DNA sequence: TGTGCCAGCAGCCTACTCCGGTATGGCGGTCGGGAGGTCCACAATGAGCAGTTCTTC. Translation: CASSLLRYGGREVHNEQFF.